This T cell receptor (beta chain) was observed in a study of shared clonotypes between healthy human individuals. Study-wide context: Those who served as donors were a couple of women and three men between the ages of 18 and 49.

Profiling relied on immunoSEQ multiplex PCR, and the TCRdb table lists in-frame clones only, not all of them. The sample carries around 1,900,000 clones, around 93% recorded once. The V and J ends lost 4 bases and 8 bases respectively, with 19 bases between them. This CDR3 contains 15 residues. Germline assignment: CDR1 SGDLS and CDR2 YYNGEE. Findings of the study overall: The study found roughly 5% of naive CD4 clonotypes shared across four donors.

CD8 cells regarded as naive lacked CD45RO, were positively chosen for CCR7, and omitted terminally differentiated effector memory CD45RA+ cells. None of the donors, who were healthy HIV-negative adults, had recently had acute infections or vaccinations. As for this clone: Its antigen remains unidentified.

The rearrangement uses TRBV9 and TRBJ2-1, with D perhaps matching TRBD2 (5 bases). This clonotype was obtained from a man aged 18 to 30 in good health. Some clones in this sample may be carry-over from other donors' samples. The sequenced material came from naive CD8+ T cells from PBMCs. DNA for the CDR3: TGTGCCAGCAGCCCTTCGGGAAGGGTCTGGGATGAGCAGTTCTTC. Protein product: CASSPSGRVWDEQFF.